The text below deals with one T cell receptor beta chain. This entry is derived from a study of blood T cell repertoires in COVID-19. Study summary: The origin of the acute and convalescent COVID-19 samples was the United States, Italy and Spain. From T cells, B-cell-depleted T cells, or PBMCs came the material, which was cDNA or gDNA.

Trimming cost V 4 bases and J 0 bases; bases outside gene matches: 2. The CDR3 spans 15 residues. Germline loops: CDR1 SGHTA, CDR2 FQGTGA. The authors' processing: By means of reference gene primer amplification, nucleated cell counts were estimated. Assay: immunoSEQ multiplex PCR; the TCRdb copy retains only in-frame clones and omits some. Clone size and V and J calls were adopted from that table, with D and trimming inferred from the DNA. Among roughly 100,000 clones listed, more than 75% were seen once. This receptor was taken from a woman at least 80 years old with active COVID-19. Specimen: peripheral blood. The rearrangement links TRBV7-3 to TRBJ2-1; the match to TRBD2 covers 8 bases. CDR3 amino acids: CASSSTSGSYNEQFF. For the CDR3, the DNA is TGTGCCAGCAGCTCTACTAGCGGCTCCTACAATGAGCAGTTCTTC.